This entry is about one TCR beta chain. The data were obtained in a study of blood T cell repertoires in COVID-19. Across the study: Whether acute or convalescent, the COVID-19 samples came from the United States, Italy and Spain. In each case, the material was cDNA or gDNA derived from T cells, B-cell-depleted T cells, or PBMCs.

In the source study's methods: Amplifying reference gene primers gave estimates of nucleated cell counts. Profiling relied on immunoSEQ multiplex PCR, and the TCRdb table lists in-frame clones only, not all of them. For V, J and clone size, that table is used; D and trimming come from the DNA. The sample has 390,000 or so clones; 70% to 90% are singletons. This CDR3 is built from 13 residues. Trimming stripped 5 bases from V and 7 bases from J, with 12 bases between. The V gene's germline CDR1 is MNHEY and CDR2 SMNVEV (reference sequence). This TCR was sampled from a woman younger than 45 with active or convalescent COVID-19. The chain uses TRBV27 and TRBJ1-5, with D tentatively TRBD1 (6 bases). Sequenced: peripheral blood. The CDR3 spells CASSLNREQPQHF. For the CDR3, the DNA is TGTGCCAGCAGTCTCAACAGGGAACAGCCCCAGCATTTT.